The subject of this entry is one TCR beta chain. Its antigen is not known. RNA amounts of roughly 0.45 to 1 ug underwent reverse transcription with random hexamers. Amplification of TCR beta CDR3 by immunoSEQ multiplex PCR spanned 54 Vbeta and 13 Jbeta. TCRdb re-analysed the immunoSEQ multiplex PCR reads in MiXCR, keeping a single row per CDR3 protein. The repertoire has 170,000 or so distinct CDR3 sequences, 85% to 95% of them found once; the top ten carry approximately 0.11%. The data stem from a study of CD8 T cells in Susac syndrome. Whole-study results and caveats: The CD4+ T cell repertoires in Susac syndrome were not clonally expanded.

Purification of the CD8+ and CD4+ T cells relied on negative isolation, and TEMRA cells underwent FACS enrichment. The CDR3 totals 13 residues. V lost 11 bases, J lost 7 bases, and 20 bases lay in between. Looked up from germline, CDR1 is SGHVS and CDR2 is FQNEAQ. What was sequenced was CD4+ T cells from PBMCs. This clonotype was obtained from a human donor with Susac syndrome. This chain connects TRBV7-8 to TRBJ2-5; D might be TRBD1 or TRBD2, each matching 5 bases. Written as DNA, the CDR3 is TGTGCCGGGCAGGAGGAAGGGGCCGTGACCCAGTACTTC. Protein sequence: CAGQEEGAVTQYF.